The present entry profiles one T cell receptor beta chain with its context. Clones were sequenced by immunoSEQ multiplex PCR, and TCRdb holds only the in-frame ones, with some missing. Of 210,000 or so clones listed, approximately 83% are singletons. The sample comes from a study of blood T cell repertoires in COVID-19. Study-wide background: The origin of the acute and convalescent COVID-19 samples was the United States, Italy and Spain.

A PCR-confirmed or clinician-diagnosed COVID-19 case had contacted exposed participants within 2 weeks of entry. This sequence was found in a woman aged 45 to 65 who had been exposed to COVID-19. Sequencing was performed on PBMCs or T cells enriched from blood (not recorded which).

DNA of the CDR3: TGTGCCAGCAGTTACTACAGGGACCATGGCTACACCTTC. Its protein product is CASSYYRDHGYTF. The chain couples TRBV6-5 to TRBJ1-2, with D maybe TRBD1 (6 bases). This CDR3 comprises 13 residues. CDR1 is MNHEY, CDR2 SVGAGI, per germline. V lost 1 base and J 6 bases, leaving 9 bases between the germline ends.